This T cell receptor (beta chain) comes out of a study of OX40 agonist ivuxolimab in advanced cancers. Method: immunoSEQ multiplex PCR; TCRdb's copy keeps in-frame clones and lacks some. The sample contains tens of thousands of clones, around four fifths of which appear only once. V lost 5 bases, J lost 3 bases, and 8 bases stayed unmatched. This CDR3 contains 16 residues. Germline V gene sequence: CDR1 MNHEY, CDR2 SMNVEV (reference sequence). This clone was detected once. This chain links TRBV27 with TRBJ2-1, with 9 bases aligning to TRBD2. Material: CD4+ or CD8+ T cells sorted from blood, obtained in a trial of the OX40 agonist ivuxolimab. The origin of this receptor is an adult with an advanced solid tumor such as melanoma, head and neck, liver or kidney cancer. The CDR3 DNA reads TGTGCCAGCAGTCCGTTAGCGGGGGAACGCTACAATGAGCAGTTCTTC. Its translation is CASSPLAGERYNEQFF.